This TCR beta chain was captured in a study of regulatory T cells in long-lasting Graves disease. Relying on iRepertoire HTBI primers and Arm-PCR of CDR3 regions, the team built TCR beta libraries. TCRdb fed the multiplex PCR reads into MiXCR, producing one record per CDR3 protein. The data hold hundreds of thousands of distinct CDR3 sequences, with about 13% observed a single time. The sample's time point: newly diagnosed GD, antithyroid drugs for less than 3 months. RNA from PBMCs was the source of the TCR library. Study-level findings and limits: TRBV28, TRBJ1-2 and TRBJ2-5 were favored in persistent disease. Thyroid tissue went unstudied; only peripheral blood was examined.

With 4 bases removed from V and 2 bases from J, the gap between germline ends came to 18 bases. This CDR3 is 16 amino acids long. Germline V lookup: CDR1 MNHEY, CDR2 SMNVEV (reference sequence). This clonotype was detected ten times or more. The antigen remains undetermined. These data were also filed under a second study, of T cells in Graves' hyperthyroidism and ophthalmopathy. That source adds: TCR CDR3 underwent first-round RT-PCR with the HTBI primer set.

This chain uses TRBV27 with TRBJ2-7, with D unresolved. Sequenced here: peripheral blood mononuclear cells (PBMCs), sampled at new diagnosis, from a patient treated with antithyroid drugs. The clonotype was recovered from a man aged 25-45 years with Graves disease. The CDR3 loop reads CASSSPRGARPYEQYF. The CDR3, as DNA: TGTGCCAGCAGTTCCCCGCGCGGCGCGCGACCCTACGAGCAGTACTTC.